This TCR beta chain stems from a study of PD-1 blockade in classical Hodgkin lymphoma. Sequencing was performed with immunoSEQ multiplex PCR; in TCRdb, only in-frame clones are kept and a portion is missing. Of tens of thousands of clones in the sample, over 90% were seen once. Findings and limits, study-wide: Undefined causes, possibly disease activity or prior therapy, underlie the repertoire differences. Baseline TCR diversity was reportedly lower in newly diagnosed patients than in healthy donors. It was reported as lower still in relapsed/refractory patients.

Noted time point: newly diagnosed, previously untreated cHL patient sample. The study compared against PBMCs from newly diagnosed, untreated classical Hodgkin lymphoma. CDR3 size: 14 residues. V was pared by 1 base and J by 8 bases, with 14 bases between. From germline, CDR1 is SGHTA and CDR2 FQGTGA. With respect to this clone: No antigen is known for it.

The sequenced sample consisted of peripheral blood mononuclear cells (PBMCs). The rearrangement uses TRBV7-3 and TRBJ1-2, with a possible D match to TRBD1 (5 bases). This TCR was recovered from a human donor with classical Hodgkin lymphoma. Written as DNA, the CDR3 is TGTGCCAGCAGCTTAATGCGGGGCGCGGGCGGCTACACCTTC. Translating gives CASSLMRGAGGYTF.